This T cell receptor beta chain was recorded in a study of T cells after yellow fever vaccination. Study-wide context: Libraries from low-cell-number fractions were prepared with the SMART-Seq v4 Ultra Low Input RNA kit. General observations from the study: Among primary-vaccination clones, most reappeared after the booster, at around 97% for CD4 and around 91% for CD8. Weaker overall was a secondary response that nonetheless peaked faster, on day 5 versus 15.

V lost 1 base and J 6 bases, leaving 6 bases between the germline ends. This CDR3 spans 13 amino acids. Per the germline V gene, CDR1 is LGHNA and CDR2 is YNFKEQ. In making TCR cDNA, 5'RACE template switching added a universal primer site and UMIs to it. TCRdb passed the 5' RACE reads through MiXCR, listing each CDR3 protein once. Among some 600,000 distinct CDR3 sequences listed, 9% to 15% were seen once. This clonotype has a handful of counts. The target antigen is unknown. The receptor comes from a man aged 30 to 45 who received the YFV17D yellow fever vaccine. The sequences come from PBMCs, collected on the day of the yellow fever booster vaccination. The genes are TRBV4-2 and TRBJ2-2; D is uncertain. CDR3 protein: CASSQGRPGELFF. CDR3 bases: TGTGCCAGCAGCCAAGGGCGGCCCGGGGAGCTGTTTTTT.